This passage covers 14 T cell receptor beta chains from one sample sequenced in a study of T-cell memory formation after mild COVID-19. TCRdb re-analysed the 5' RACE reads in MiXCR, keeping a single row per CDR3 protein. Of approximately 580,000 distinct CDR3 sequences listed, roughly 22% are singletons. Sequencing was carried out using PBMCs or a T cell subset sorted from them (not recorded which). These receptors were taken from an adult woman who had mild COVID-19 (a few samples of this study predate the infection). Cell type and time point are not known.

V and J are TRBV24-1 and TRBJ2-5; D gene ambiguous. Germline V CDR1 and CDR2: KGHDR, SFDVKD. The CDR3 loop spans 12 amino acids. Trimming stripped 2 bases from V and 5 bases from J, with 5 bases between. The DNA for the CDR3 is TGTGCCACCAGTGATTCGCGGGAGACCCAGTACTTC. Encoded protein: CATSDSRETQYF.

The chain couples TRBV2 to TRBJ2-7, with a tentative D call TRBD2 (6 bases). V lost 4 bases and J lost 0, with 10 bases in between. This CDR3 has 14 residues. Germline loops: CDR1 SNHLY, CDR2 FYNNEI. CDR3 sequence (DNA): TGTGCCAGCAGTGGGTTCGGGAGCTCCTACGAGCAGTACTTC. Amino acids: CASSGFGSSYEQYF.

In its sample, this clonotype was seen a few times. This sequence joins TRBV15 and TRBJ1-1, with D perhaps TRBD1 (6 bases). V shed 0 bases and J shed 0 bases, with 11 bases lying between them. The CDR3 runs to 16 residues. Germline CDR1 reads LNHNV; CDR2 reads YYDKDF (reference sequence). The CDR3 DNA reads as TGTGCCACCAGCAGAGATCCGGGACAATTGAACACTGAAGCTTTCTTT. Amino acids: CATSRDPGQLNTEAFF.

This clonotype was recorded a few times. The V call is TRBV2, the J call TRBJ2-7; 11 positions agree with TRBD2. Per germline, CDR1 SNHLY and CDR2 FYNNEI. J was trimmed by 2 bases and V by 3 bases; bases with no gene match: 6. The CDR3 totals 16 residues. CDR3 protein: CASSDPTSGTPYEQYF. CDR3 nucleotides: TGTGCCAGCAGTGACCCGACTAGCGGGACCCCCTACGAGCAGTACTTC.

This clonotype was seen ten or more times. The rearrangement joins TRBV5-1 to TRBJ2-7, with a weak D call TRBD2 (9 bases). Germline lookup yields CDR1 SGHRS and CDR2 YFSETQ. V was clipped by 5 bases and J by 4 bases, with 19 bases between them. This CDR3 spans 15 amino acids. CDR3 region: CASRASGTGLYEQYF. As DNA, the CDR3 is TGCGCCAGCAGAGCTAGCGGGACAGGACTTTACGAGCAGTACTTC.

This clonotype has just a few counts. The J gene is TRBJ2-7, the V gene TRBV9, with D tentatively TRBD1 or TRBD2 (5 bases each). Trimming removed 3 bases at V and 2 bases at J, with 15 bases between. Germline V gene sequence: CDR1 SGDLS, CDR2 YYNGEE. The CDR3 is 15 amino acids. Here the CDR3 reads CASSATGHDPYEQYF. Written as DNA, the CDR3 is TGTGCCAGCAGCGCCACGGGGCACGACCCCTACGAGCAGTACTTC.

The V and J genes are TRBV7-9 and TRBJ2-1; D uncertain. The V gene's germline CDR1 is SEHNR and CDR2 FQNEAQ (reference sequence). The length of the CDR3 is 17 residues. V lost 1 base, J lost 0 bases, and 13 bases lay in between. In DNA form, the CDR3 reads TGTGCCAGCAGCTTAGTTTCGGTGATTAGCTCCTACAATGAGCAGTTCTTC. Translated, it gives CASSLVSVISSYNEQFF.

The gene calls are TRBV18 and TRBJ1-2; D is unclear. Trimming left V 0 bases short and J 3 bases short, with 8 bases between. Per germline, CDR1 KGHSH and CDR2 LQKENI. The CDR3 is 14 amino acids. CDR3 in amino acids: CASSPPENYYGYTF. CDR3 sequence (DNA): TGTGCCAGCTCACCACCGGAAAACTACTATGGCTACACCTTC.

The chain links TRBV7-3 to TRBJ2-5; D may correspond to TRBD1 or TRBD2 (6 bases each). V was trimmed by 1 base and J by 7 bases, leaving 19 bases between them. Germline CDR1 reads SGHTA; CDR2 reads FQGTGA. The CDR3 has 16 residues. CDR3 loop: CASSLSPVSGGGTQYF. CDR3 in DNA: TGTGCCAGCAGCTTAAGCCCTGTTAGCGGAGGGGGGACCCAGTACTTC.

A few counts support this clonotype. V gene TRBV5-1 combines with J gene TRBJ2-7; 8 nucleotides agree with TRBD1. The V segment lost 4 bases and the J segment 0 bases; nucleotides outside the gene matches: 6. Germline CDR1 is SGHRS and CDR2 is YFSETQ. The CDR3 spans 15 residues. CDR3: CASSLTGVLSYEQYF. The CDR3 region has the DNA TGCGCCAGCAGCCTGACAGGGGTTCTCTCCTACGAGCAGTACTTC.

This clonotype was counted between two and nine times. The V gene is TRBV29-1, the J gene TRBJ2-1; D unclear. Deletions cut 4 bases from V and 4 bases from J, with 17 bases between. This CDR3 comprises 15 residues. CDR1 is SQVTM, CDR2 ANQGSEA, per germline. CDR3 sequence reads: CSVVGNTHHYNEQFF. CDR3 in DNA: TGCAGCGTTGTGGGGAATACTCACCATTACAATGAGCAGTTCTTC.

The rearrangement links TRBV6-2 or TRBV6-3 to TRBJ2-4; TRBD1 is a possible D gene (6 bases). Trimming stripped 3 bases from V and 7 bases from J, with 22 bases between. The CDR3 runs 17 residues. From germline, CDR1 is MNHEY and CDR2 SVGEGT. CDR3 nucleotides: TGTGCCAGCAGTTATTATAGGGACACACTCCAAAGGAACATTCAGTACTTC. It encodes CASSYYRDTLQRNIQYF.

The rearrangement links TRBV11-2 to TRBJ2-1; D perhaps matches TRBD1 (6 bases). Germline CDR1 is SGHAT and CDR2 is FQNNGV. With 5 bases removed from V and 8 bases from J, the gap between germline ends came to 19 bases. CDR3 size: 15 residues. CDR3 in DNA: TGTGCCAGCAGCCCGTCGGGCAGGGGCCCGGATGAGCAGTTCTTC. Its protein product is CASSPSGRGPDEQFF.

The chain uses TRBV4-2 and TRBJ2-7; D may match TRBD1 or TRBD2 (5 bases each). The CDR3 spans 15 residues. The germline V gene encodes CDR1 LGHNA and CDR2 YNFKEQ. Trimming cost V 0 bases and J 0 bases, with 9 bases left between them. CDR3 nucleotide sequence: TGTGCCAGCAGCCAAGAGGGGGACGGCTCCTACGAGCAGTACTTC. This gives the protein CASSQEGDGSYEQYF.